These T cell receptor beta chains were read from a single sample in a study of neurological immune-mediated disorders. TCRdb itself ran the 5' RACE reads through MiXCR, one entry per CDR3 protein. Altogether about 74,000 distinct CDR3 sequences are present, less than 5.5% being singletons, with the ten largest covering 7.4%. The sequencing sample was made of PBMCs. These receptors all stem from a man younger than 35 with multiple sclerosis. CDR3s include the opening cysteine and the closing phenylalanine or tryptophan. A D gene is named only where the DNA matches it firmly. Clone size is given for some rows only: seen once, a few or many times, or a class if the clone is expanded.

v_gene	abundance	d_gene	j_gene	CDR3aa	CDR3nt
TRBV18	few	TRBD1	TRBJ1-5	CASSSRDRGQPQHF	TGTGCCAGCTCAAGCCGGGACAGGGGACAGCCCCAGCATTTT
TRBV10-3	many	NA	TRBJ2-2	CAISYVAGGGDTGELFF	TGTGCCATCAGCTACGTAGCGGGCGGGGGCGACACCGGGGAGCTGTTTTTT
TRBV12-3/TRBV12-4	many	TRBD1	TRBJ2-1	CASSSGQYNEQFF	TGTGCCAGCAGTTCGGGACAGTACAATGAGCAGTTCTTC
TRBV5-1	many	NA	TRBJ1-1	CASRLTRDMNTEAFF	TGCGCCAGCAGACTAACCAGGGACATGAACACTGAAGCTTTCTTT
TRBV25-1	many	NA	TRBJ2-5	CASSAQFGGQTQYF	TGTGCCAGCAGTGCCCAATTTGGGGGCCAGACCCAGTACTTC
TRBV9	many	TRBD1	TRBJ1-1	CASSQGAGSTEAFF	TGTGCCAGCAGCCAGGGGGCGGGGAGCACTGAAGCTTTCTTT
TRBV5-1	many	TRBD1	TRBJ1-1	CASSFPDRGHTEAFF	TGCGCCAGCAGCTTCCCGGACAGGGGCCACACTGAAGCTTTCTTT
TRBV4-3	many	NA	TRBJ2-5	CASSQDVRVQETQYF	TGCGCCAGCAGCCAAGATGTCCGAGTCCAAGAGACCCAGTACTTC
TRBV14	many	NA	TRBJ2-3	CASSHAPDFSPDTQYF	TGTGCCAGCAGCCATGCGCCGGACTTTTCCCCGGATACGCAGTATTTT
TRBV5-6	medium-sized	NA	TRBJ1-2	CASSTTLGYTF	TGTGCCAGCAGTACCACGTTGGGCTACACCTTC
TRBV20-1	many	NA	TRBJ2-1	CSARESGSYNEQFF	TGCAGTGCTAGAGAAAGTGGTTCCTACAATGAGCAGTTCTTC
TRBV7-2	many	TRBD2	TRBJ2-3	CASSLVALAGADTQYF	TGTGCCAGCAGCTTAGTTGCACTAGCGGGAGCAGATACGCAGTATTTT
TRBV2	many	TRBD1	TRBJ1-5	CASTGTGVDQPQHF	TGTGCCAGCACCGGGACAGGGGTAGATCAGCCCCAGCATTTT
TRBV7-2	many	TRBD1	TRBJ1-1	CASSPQGYTEAFF	TGTGCCAGCAGCCCACAGGGGTACACTGAAGCTTTCTTT
TRBV5-1	NA	NA	TRBJ1-3	CASSLDGGPSGNTIYF	TGCGCCAGCAGCTTGGACGGGGGCCCCTCTGGAAACACCATATATTTT
TRBV5-1	many	TRBD1	TRBJ2-7	CASSLDLDRVSSYEQYF	TGCGCCAGCAGCTTGGATCTGGACAGGGTTAGCTCCTACGAGCAGTACTTC
TRBV14	many	NA	TRBJ2-1	CASSQGGSYNEQFF	TGTGCCAGCAGCCAAGGAGGCTCCTACAATGAGCAGTTCTTC
TRBV15	many	NA	TRBJ1-5	CATSRDKGYNQPQNF	TGTGCCACCAGCAGAGATAAGGGCTACAATCAGCCCCAGAATTTT
TRBV7-2	few	TRBD1	TRBJ1-3	CASSLVKGAIGNTIYF	TGTGCCAGCAGCTTAGTGAAGGGGGCAATTGGAAACACCATATATTTT
TRBV5-1	many	NA	TRBJ1-6	CASSSGLDSPLHF	TGCGCCAGCAGCTCAGGGTTGGACTCACCCCTCCACTTT
TRBV5-1	many	TRBD1	TRBJ1-1	CASSSRTGMNTEAFF	TGCGCCAGCAGCTCACGGACAGGGATGAACACTGAAGCTTTCTTT
TRBV6-1	once	TRBD1	TRBJ1-5	CASSKAGTGNQPQHF	TGTGCCAGCAGTAAAGCCGGGACAGGTAATCAGCCCCAGCATTTT
TRBV24-1	many	TRBD2	TRBJ2-2	CATSDLPASGTTGELFF	TGTGCCACCAGTGATTTGCCAGCTAGCGGGACCACCGGGGAGCTGTTTTTT